The source of this T cell receptor (beta chain) is a study of T cells in Graves' hyperthyroidism and ophthalmopathy. The overall study: Peripheral blood was acquired at first diagnosis, ahead of any therapy whatsoever. Study-wide results and caveats: Ophthalmopathy was model-predicted a median approximately 6.4 months pre-onset.

Pregnant or lactating patients were excluded, as were those with uncontrolled infection or other autoimmune disease. Used for diagnoses were clinical symptoms, serum thyroxine and TRAb, thyroid ultrasound and orbital computed tomography. This clonotype was seen repeatedly, ten times or more. Its antigen remains unknown. Authors of the study amplified TCR beta CDR3 regions from RNA transcripts. Carried out on the TCR CDR3, a first-round RT-PCR used the HTBI primer set. TCRdb re-called the multiplex PCR reads with MiXCR, one entry per CDR3 protein. The table lists 450,000 to 650,000 distinct CDR3 sequences, under 20% of them singletons. This CDR3 contains 15 residues. Germline values: CDR1 SGHRS, CDR2 YFSETQ. Trimming shortened V by 2 bases and J by 0 bases, and 12 bases separated the two germline ends.

The sequence derives from a woman aged 18-30 years with Graves' ophthalmopathy. The rearrangement joins TRBV5-1 to TRBJ2-7; the D is unclear. The sequencing sample was made of blood. In DNA form, the CDR3 reads TGCGCCAGCAGCTTCTTTGGTAGCTTCTCCTACGAGCAGTACTTC. Protein: CASSFFGSFSYEQYF.